Listed here are 10 T cell receptor beta chains from one sample, sequenced in a study of cytomegalovirus exposure and HLA in healthy donors. Produced via immunoSEQ multiplex PCR; TCRdb's table is partial and in-frame only. The sample lists 150,000 to 180,000 clones, 75% to 90% occurring once. Sequencing was performed on PBMCs. The receptors were gathered from a man aged 18 to 29 in good health and CMV-seropositive.

This rearrangement joins TRBV5-6 to TRBJ2-7, with 9 bases matching TRBD2. Germline loops: CDR1 SGHDT, CDR2 YYEEEE. The CDR3 has 14 amino acids. With 1 base clipped from V and 7 bases from J, the junction kept 6 bases outside the gene matches. CDR3 coding DNA: TGTGCCAGCAGCTTGCGACTAGCGGTTAGTGAGCAGTACTTC. It encodes CASSLRLAVSEQYF.

The chain has TRBV2 and TRBJ1-2, with 11 bases that match TRBD1. The trim removed 5 bases at V and 8 bases at J, leaving 7 bases unmatched. Per germline, CDR1 SNHLY and CDR2 FYNNEI. This CDR3 has 14 amino acids. The CDR3 DNA follows: TGTGCCAGCAGTCCCGGGACAGGGGGGATAGGCTACACCTTC. This sequence encodes CASSPGTGGIGYTF.

This clone came up once. The chain couples TRBV9 to TRBJ2-2; perhaps TRBD2 as D (5 bases). Per the germline V gene, CDR1 is SGDLS and CDR2 is YYNGEE. The CDR3 extends over 16 amino acids. Trimming left V 4 bases short and J 6 bases short, with 19 bases between. CDR3 protein: CASSPRDSRRAGELFF. CDR3 coding DNA: TGTGCCAGCAGCCCCCGGGATAGTCGAAGGGCCGGGGAGCTGTTTTTT.

DNA of the CDR3: TGTGCCAGCAGCGTCAGGGACATTCAGTACTTC. As protein: CASSVRDIQYF. V and J are TRBV7-2 and TRBJ2-4; perhaps TRBD1 as D (5 bases). This CDR3 has 11 residues. Germline-derived CDR1 and CDR2 are SGHTA and FQGNSA. V was pared by 5 bases and J by 8 bases, with 7 bases between.

This rearrangement joins TRBV29-1 to TRBJ1-1; weak D call: TRBD1 (5 bases). Germline V lookup: CDR1 SQVTM, CDR2 ANQGSEA. With 7 bases removed from V and 6 bases from J, the gap between germline ends came to 18 bases. The CDR3 extends over 13 amino acids. CDR3 protein: CSGSGGNRAEAFF. DNA of the CDR3: TGCAGCGGATCGGGGGGGAATAGGGCTGAAGCTTTCTTT.

The V call is TRBV7-3, the J call TRBJ2-5, with 7 bases that match TRBD2. CDR1 and CDR2 from the germline V gene are SGHTA and FQGTGA. The CDR3 covers 14 residues. V lost 4 bases to trimming and J lost 5 bases; unmatched junction nucleotides: 7. The CDR3 is CASSSGGSAETQYF. CDR3 DNA: TGTGCCAGCAGCTCAGGCGGGAGCGCTGAGACCCAGTACTTC.

Only one count was recorded for this clone. The chain uses TRBV10-2 and TRBJ2-5; D is possibly TRBD2 (5 bases). The CDR3 has 16 amino acids. V was shortened by 7 bases and J by 5 bases, with 23 bases between the two germline ends. Per germline, CDR1 WSHSY and CDR2 SAAADI. CDR3 region: CASKGLGSRVAETQYF. The DNA for the CDR3 is TGCGCCAGCAAGGGCCTGGGTTCGAGGGTCGCCGAGACCCAGTACTTC.

This chain connects TRBV11-2 to TRBJ1-2, with a possible D match to TRBD1 (5 bases). In germline, CDR1 is SGHAT, CDR2 FQNNGV. This CDR3 is built from 15 residues. The ends were cut back, 1 base at V and 2 bases at J, with 11 bases in the middle. CDR3 coding DNA: TGTGCCAGCAGCTTAGTGGCGGGGGGGAACTATGGCTACACCTTC. Translated, it gives CASSLVAGGNYGYTF. Combining the CDR3 with reference TRBV11-2 and TRBJ1-2 gives the whole variable domain EAGVAQSPRYKIIEKRQSVAFWCNPISGHATLYWYQQILGQGPKLLIQFQNNGVVDDSQLPKDRFSAERLKGVDSTLKIQPAKLEDSAVYLCASSLVAGGNYGYTFGSGTRLTVV.

The V call is TRBV7-2, the J call TRBJ2-2, with unresolved D. The germline CDR1 and CDR2 sequences are SGHTA and FQGNSA. Trimming removed 1 base from V and 6 bases from J, with 6 bases in between. The CDR3 length is 13 residues. The CDR3 DNA sequence: TGTGCCAGCAGCTTAGTTTATGCCGGGGAGCTGTTTTTT. Translating gives CASSLVYAGELFF.

This chain uses TRBV2 with TRBJ1-2; 7 bases map to TRBD1. V lost 3 bases, J lost 4 bases, and 5 bases stayed unmatched. CDR3 length: 14 residues. Germline V gives CDR1 SNHLY, CDR2 FYNNEI. The CDR3: CASSEQGVPYGYTF. DNA for the CDR3: TGTGCCAGCAGTGAGCAGGGGGTTCCCTATGGCTACACCTTC.